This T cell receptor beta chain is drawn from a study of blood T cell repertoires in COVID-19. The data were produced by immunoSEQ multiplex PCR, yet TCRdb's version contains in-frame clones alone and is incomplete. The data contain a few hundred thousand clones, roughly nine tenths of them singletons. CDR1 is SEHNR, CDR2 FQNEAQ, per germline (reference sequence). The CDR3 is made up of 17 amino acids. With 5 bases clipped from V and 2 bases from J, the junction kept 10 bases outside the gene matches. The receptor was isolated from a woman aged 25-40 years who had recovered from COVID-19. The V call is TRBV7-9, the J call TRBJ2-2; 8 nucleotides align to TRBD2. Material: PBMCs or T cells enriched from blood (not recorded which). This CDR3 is CASSAWLAGVNTGELFF. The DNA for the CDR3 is TGTGCCAGCAGCGCCTGGCTAGCGGGCGTAAACACCGGGGAGCTGTTTTTT. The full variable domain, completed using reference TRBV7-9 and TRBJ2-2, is DTGVSQNPRHKITKRGQNVTFRCDPISEHNRLYWYRQTLGQGPEFLTYFQNEAQLEKSRLLSDRFSAERPKGSFSTLEIQRTEQGDSAMYLCASSAWLAGVNTGELFFGEGSRLTVL.